The clone carrying this T cell receptor beta chain was counted many times. The source of the sample is a study of T cells after yellow fever vaccination. This CDR3 has 18 amino acids. CDR1 SGHRS and CDR2 YFSETQ come from the germline V gene. The ends lost 0 bases at V and 1 base at J; junction bases unmatched: 5. From the 5' RACE reads, TCRdb called clonotypes with MiXCR, one entry per CDR3 protein. The sample lists 310,000 or so distinct CDR3 sequences, about 3.5% occurring once. Sequenced here: PBMCs, sampled on the day of the yellow fever booster vaccination. This clonotype originated in a man between 18 and 35 years old who received the YFV17D yellow fever vaccine. The genes are TRBV5-1 and TRBJ2-4; 12 bases are a match to TRBD1. The CDR3 sequence is CASSLDVGQGAAKNIQYF. The CDR3 region has the DNA TGCGCCAGCAGCTTGGACGTGGGACAGGGGGCCGCCAAAAACATTCAGTACTTC.